These 13 T cell receptor beta chains came from one sample sequenced in a study of blood T cell repertoires in COVID-19. The data were produced by immunoSEQ multiplex PCR, yet TCRdb's version contains in-frame clones alone and is incomplete. Altogether about 160,000 clones are present, roughly 90% being singletons, with the ten largest covering around 3%. Material for sequencing was peripheral blood. Receptors originate from a man in his fifties or sixties with acute or convalescent COVID-19.

CDR3 DNA: TGCGCCAGTTCGACAGGGGACTTCTATGGCTACACCTTC. As protein: CASSTGDFYGYTF. This chain links TRBV5-1 with TRBJ1-2; 8 positions match TRBD1. This CDR3 has 13 amino acids. The junction had 7 bases not matched to a gene; V was cut back by 8 bases and J by 4 bases. Germline CDR1 and CDR2: SGHRS and YFSETQ.

The chain carries TRBV2 and TRBJ1-5; D perhaps matches TRBD1 (6 bases). Deletions cut 1 base from V and 3 bases from J, with 10 bases between. Germline V gene data show CDR1 as SNHLY and CDR2 as FYNNEI. This CDR3 region has 15 residues. The CDR3 DNA reads as TGTGCCAGCAGTGAAGACAGGGTAACCAATCAGCCCCAGCATTTT. This sequence encodes CASSEDRVTNQPQHF.

J is TRBJ2-1 and V is TRBV2, with TRBD2 matching over 8 bases. After removal of 4 bases from V and 7 bases from J, the junction contained 9 bases not matched to a gene. CDR1 and CDR2 (germline): SNHLY, FYNNEI. CDR3 size: 15 residues. The CDR3 region is CASSVSGGARNEQFF. CDR3 DNA: TGTGCCAGCAGTGTATCCGGGGGGGCGAGGAATGAGCAGTTCTTC.

J is TRBJ1-5 and V is TRBV7-9, with 8 bases matching TRBD1. The germline V gene encodes CDR1 SEHNR and CDR2 FQNEAQ (reference sequence). With V trimmed by 1 base and J by 2 bases, 7 bases remained unmatched. CDR3 length: 17 residues. The DNA of the CDR3 is TGTGCCAGCAGCTTAGGGACAGGGAACCTGGGCAATCAGCCCCAGCATTTT. Residues: CASSLGTGNLGNQPQHF.

This chain links TRBV5-1 with TRBJ2-3, with D possibly matching TRBD1 (5 bases). Deletions cut 4 bases from V and 2 bases from J, with 11 bases between. Germline V gives CDR1 SGHRS, CDR2 YFSETQ. This CDR3 region has 14 residues. The CDR3 sequence: CASSVQVSTDTQYF. CDR3 coding DNA: TGCGCCAGCAGCGTACAGGTATCCACAGATACGCAGTATTTT.

The chain recombines TRBV18 with TRBJ1-3; D unresolved. The CDR3 totals 16 residues. Germline CDR1 is KGHSH and CDR2 is LQKENI. The ends were cut back, 2 bases at V and 0 bases at J, with 11 bases in the middle. As DNA, the CDR3 is TGTGCCAGCTCACCAATTGGAGACTTCTCTGGAAACACCATATATTTT. This sequence encodes CASSPIGDFSGNTIYF.

The V and J genes are TRBV5-4 and TRBJ2-7; 10 nucleotides line up with TRBD1. The ends lost 3 bases at V and 5 bases at J; junction bases unmatched: 5. CDR1 SGHNT and CDR2 YYREEE come from the germline V gene (reference sequence). This CDR3 has 14 residues. CDR3 in amino acids: CASSWGQGRDEQYF. The CDR3 DNA follows: TGTGCCAGCAGCTGGGGACAGGGGCGGGACGAGCAGTACTTC. The full variable domain, completed using reference TRBV5-4 and TRBJ2-7, is ETGVTQSPTHLIKTRGQQVTLRCSSQSGHNTVSWYQQALGQGPQFIFQYYREEENGRGNFPPRFSGLQFPNYSSELNVNALELDDSALYLCASSWGQGRDEQYFGPGTRLTVT.

This chain links TRBV6-5 with TRBJ1-6; D is uncertain. The CDR3 consists of 15 residues. Germline CDR1 and CDR2: MNHEY and SVGAGI. Trimming cost V 2 bases and J 6 bases, with 11 bases left between them. CDR3 in DNA: TGTGCCAGCAGTTACCGCGCAGGCATTAATTCACCCCTCCACTTT. Its translation: CASSYRAGINSPLHF.

This rearrangement joins TRBV5-1 to TRBJ1-2; possible D gene TRBD1, 5 bases. The CDR3 extends over 15 amino acids. In germline, CDR1 is SGHRS, CDR2 YFSETQ. Trimming removed 0 bases from V and 6 bases from J, with 15 bases in between. The CDR3 bases are TGCGCCAGCAGCTTGGCCTTCGGGCAGGGCGATGGCTACACCTTC. It encodes CASSLAFGQGDGYTF.

J is TRBJ1-1 and V is TRBV7-3; D uncertain. This CDR3 has 15 residues. Germline CDR1 SGHTA, CDR2 FQGTGA. V was trimmed by 4 bases and J by 0 bases, leaving 12 bases between them. CDR3 DNA: TGTGCCAGCAGCTCGGAGGGAGGACTGAACACTGAAGCTTTCTTT. As protein: CASSSEGGLNTEAFF.

The chain joins TRBV5-4 to TRBJ2-1; the match to TRBD1 covers 10 bases. The germline V gene has CDR1 SGHNT and CDR2 YYREEE (reference sequence). The CDR3 sequence is 16 residues long. J lost 8 bases, V lost 3 bases, and 11 bases had no gene match. CDR3 in amino acids: CASSSRTGTGADEQFF. The CDR3 region has the DNA TGTGCCAGCAGCTCGAGGACCGGGACAGGGGCCGATGAGCAGTTCTTC.

J is TRBJ2-2 and V is TRBV27; TRBD2 agrees at 14 bases. CDR1 and CDR2 from the germline V gene are MNHEY and SMNVEV (reference sequence). Unmatched junction bases numbered 6, after V lost 3 bases and J lost 6 bases. The CDR3 loop spans 17 amino acids. CDR3 in DNA: TGTGCCAGCAGTTTTGGACTAGCGGGGGGAGGGGCCGGGGAGCTGTTTTTT. It specifies CASSFGLAGGGAGELFF.

V and J are TRBV9 and TRBJ2-5, with a tentative D call TRBD2 (6 bases). Germline V lookup: CDR1 SGDLS, CDR2 YYNGEE. Trimming took 4 bases from V and 0 from J, leaving 13 bases between them. This CDR3 is 15 amino acids long. CDR3 sequence (DNA): TGTGCCAGCAGCTATAGTGGGGGGTACCAAGAGACCCAGTACTTC. This gives the protein CASSYSGGYQETQYF.